Below, 17 T cell receptor beta chains from the same sample are listed, as sequenced in a study of blood T cell repertoires in COVID-19. This table comes from immunoSEQ multiplex PCR, and its TCRdb copy is limited to in-frame clones, with some not included. Here the sample spans 250,000 to 350,000 clones, 86% being singletons. The sample was peripheral blood. Source of these receptors: a woman aged 45 to 65 with acute or convalescent COVID-19.

This chain connects TRBV15 to TRBJ1-5, with D unclear. V lost 7 bases to trimming and J lost 0 bases, with 13 bases between them. Looked up from germline, CDR1 is LNHNV and CDR2 is YYDKDF (reference sequence). This CDR3 region has 15 residues. In nucleotides, the CDR3 is TGTGCCACCACTACGGTGCGGGGTAGCAATCAGCCCCAGCATTTT. Protein product: CATTTVRGSNQPQHF.

The chain links TRBV5-1 to TRBJ2-1; D is possibly TRBD2 (5 bases). Trimming removed 3 bases at V and 8 bases at J, with 12 bases between. This CDR3 is built from 13 residues. Germline V gene lookup returns CDR1 SGHRS and CDR2 YFSETQ. The CDR3 reads CASSSGLGDEQFF. The CDR3 DNA sequence: TGCGCCAGCAGCTCCGGACTCGGTGATGAGCAGTTCTTC.

The chain combines TRBV28 with TRBJ2-5; 11 bases fit TRBD2. The V and J ends lost 3 bases and 4 bases, in that order; junction bases with no gene match: 4. In germline, CDR1 is MDHEN, CDR2 SYDVKM. The CDR3 is 15 residues long. In nucleotides, the CDR3 is TGTGCCAGCAGTTTCCTACTAGCGGGAGTAGAGACCCAGTACTTC. As protein: CASSFLLAGVETQYF.

This chain joins TRBV11-1 and TRBJ1-2; 7 bases map to TRBD1. The CDR3 is 14 residues long. CDR1 and CDR2 from the germline V gene are SGHAT and FQDESV (reference sequence). V was pared by 4 bases and J by 5 bases, with 7 bases of the junction left unmatched. DNA of the CDR3: TGTGCCAGCAGCTCCGGCAGGGGGTATTATGGCTACACCTTC. Amino acid sequence: CASSSGRGYYGYTF.

This clone was detected a few times. The rearrangement links TRBV7-2 to TRBJ1-5; no clear D. V lost 7 bases and J lost 5, with 18 bases in between. The CDR3 length is 15 residues. The V gene's germline CDR1 is SGHTA and CDR2 FQGNSA. Here the CDR3 DNA reads TGTGCCAGCACCTCCCATGGAGGGATCGATCAGCCCCAGCATTTT. Amino acid sequence: CASTSHGGIDQPQHF. The variable domain in full, with the rest retrieved from reference TRBV7-2 and TRBJ1-5, is GAGVSQSPSNKVTEKGKDVELRCDPISGHTALYWYRQSLGQGLEFLIYFQGNSAPDKSGLPSDRFSAERTGGSVSTLTIQRTQQEDSAVYLCASTSHGGIDQPQHFGDGTRLSIL.

V and J are TRBV19 and TRBJ1-2; perhaps TRBD1 as D (5 bases). Trimming took off 7 bases at V and 4 bases at J, with 19 bases between the two ends. This CDR3 has 15 amino acids. The germline CDR1 and CDR2 sequences are LNHDA and SQIVND (reference sequence). The CDR3 region is CASTAGGAQSYGYTF. The CDR3 coding sequence is TGTGCCAGTACCGCTGGAGGGGCGCAAAGCTATGGCTACACCTTC.

V usage is TRBV9 and J usage is TRBJ2-3, with 12 bases matching TRBD2. J lost 4 bases, V lost 4 bases, and 7 bases had no gene match. CDR3 length equals 16 residues. CDR1 SGDLS and CDR2 YYNGEE come from the germline V gene. CDR3 nucleotide sequence: TGTGCCAGCAGCCCTCAGACTAGCGGGAGTGCAGATACGCAGTATTTT. Amino acid sequence: CASSPQTSGSADTQYF.

CDR3 nucleotides: TGTGCCAGCAGCGTAATATCGGATACGCAGTATTTT. Translation gives CASSVISDTQYF. V usage is TRBV9 and J usage is TRBJ2-3; D not resolved. V was cut by 1 base and J by 6 bases, with 6 bases left in between. The germline CDR1 and CDR2 sequences are SGDLS and YYNGEE. CDR3 length: 12 residues.

J is TRBJ2-3 and V is TRBV19; 7 bases fit TRBD1. This CDR3 is built from 17 residues. J was trimmed by 0 bases and V by 4 bases; bases with no gene match: 10. CDR1 is LNHDA and CDR2 is SQIVND in the germline V gene (reference sequence). CDR3 bases: TGTGCCAGTAGTAGAATTTCCGGGACAGCGAGCACAGATACGCAGTATTTT. Protein: CASSRISGTASTDTQYF.

The V gene is TRBV19, the J gene TRBJ1-5; D might be TRBD1 (5 bases). The CDR3 is 13 amino acids. Germline CDR1 and CDR2: LNHDA and SQIVND (reference sequence). V shed 8 bases and J shed 9 bases, with 17 bases lying between them. CDR3 coding DNA: TGTGCCAGTGAAGGGACTGCATGGGCGCCCCAGCATTTT. Its translation is CASEGTAWAPQHF. Based on the CDR3 plus reference TRBV19 and TRBJ1-5, the full variable domain is DGGITQSPKYLFRKEGQNVTLSCEQNLNHDAMYWYRQDPGQGLRLIYYSQIVNDFQKGDIAEGYSVSREKKESFPLTVTSAQKNPTAFYLCASEGTAWAPQHFGDGTRLSIL.

This clone was counted at least ten times. V and J are TRBV5-4 and TRBJ1-2; 9 nucleotides align to TRBD1. This CDR3 has 15 amino acids. CDR1 and CDR2 (germline): SGHNT, YYREEE (reference sequence). V lost 0 bases to trimming and J lost 6 bases; unmatched junction nucleotides: 6. The chain's CDR3 is CASSLGDRENHGYTF. The CDR3 region has the DNA TGTGCCAGCAGCTTGGGGGACAGGGAAAATCATGGCTACACCTTC.

The rearrangement uses TRBV19 and TRBJ2-5; maybe TRBD1 (5 bases). Trimming cost V 6 bases and J 3 bases, with 14 bases left between them. The CDR3 loop spans 14 amino acids. From germline, CDR1 is LNHDA and CDR2 SQIVND (reference sequence). The CDR3 spells CASSTHDREETQYF. DNA for the CDR3: TGTGCCAGTAGCACTCACGACAGAGAAGAGACCCAGTACTTC.

The chain is built from TRBV5-4 and TRBJ2-7, with 11 positions matching TRBD1. The CDR3 extends over 16 amino acids. The germline V gene encodes CDR1 SGHNT and CDR2 YYREEE (reference sequence). J was trimmed by 3 bases and V by 4 bases; bases with no gene match: 9. CDR3 in amino acids: CASSRPGQGEFYEQYF. The CDR3 nucleotides are TGTGCCAGCAGCAGACCGGGACAGGGGGAATTCTACGAGCAGTACTTC.

This rearrangement joins TRBV5-1 to TRBJ2-3; 10 positions agree with TRBD2. The CDR3 is 18 residues long. With 0 bases clipped from V and 0 bases from J, the junction kept 7 bases outside the gene matches. Germline loops: CDR1 SGHRS, CDR2 YFSETQ. CDR3 residues: CASSLASGGDRSTDTQYF. The CDR3 DNA follows: TGCGCCAGCAGCTTGGCTAGCGGGGGAGACCGAAGCACAGATACGCAGTATTTT.

The chain uses TRBV13 and TRBJ2-1, with 7 bases that match TRBD2. This CDR3 is built from 12 residues. Germline V gives CDR1 PRHDT, CDR2 FYEKMQ (reference sequence). V lost 5 bases and J lost 8; bases outside the gene matches: 3. The CDR3 sequence is CASSARGDEQFF. CDR3 coding DNA: TGTGCCAGCAGCGCCCGGGGGGATGAGCAGTTCTTC.

The chain has TRBV11-3 and TRBJ1-1; D is uncertain. The CDR3 extends over 13 amino acids. Trimming cost V 1 base and J 3 bases, with 6 bases left between them. CDR1 and CDR2 from the germline V gene are SGHNT and YENEEA. CDR3 sequence: CASSLGPYTEAFF. For the CDR3, the DNA is TGTGCCAGCAGCTTAGGGCCTTACACTGAAGCTTTCTTT.

A remark on this clone: The same CDR3 is also encoded by other DNA sequences in this sample. Here the CDR3 DNA reads TGTGCCACCAGCAGAGGCCAGGGCCTCTCCTACGAGCAGTACTTC. This translates into CATSRGQGLSYEQYF. This chain connects TRBV15 to TRBJ2-7; D possibly corresponds to TRBD1 (5 bases). CDR1 is LNHNV and CDR2 is YYDKDF in the germline V gene (reference sequence). The CDR3 sequence is 15 residues long. V shed 1 base and J shed 0 bases, with 10 bases lying between them.